This T cell receptor beta chain came from a study of PD-L1 blockade in urothelial cancer. Overall study: At 3 weeks after treatment start (second dose) and again at 6 weeks, blood was analyzed.

The table came from immunoSEQ multiplex PCR; TCRdb's copy has only in-frame clones and leaves some out. Of about 80,000 clones in the sample, about nine tenths were seen once. The V gene's germline CDR1 is SGDLS and CDR2 YYNGEE. The ends were cut back, 3 bases at V and 0 bases at J, with 9 bases in the middle. The CDR3 contains 14 residues. The chain carries TRBV9 and TRBJ1-1; D is unclear. The sequencing here drew on PBMCs, taken around atezolizumab (anti-PD-L1) treatment. This TCR was sampled from a woman aged 70-85 years with urothelial cancer. Here the CDR3 DNA reads TGTGCCAGCAGCGCAGGACTGTTGAACACTGAAGCTTTCTTT. The encoded protein is CASSAGLLNTEAFF. The full variable domain, with the rest looked up from reference TRBV9 and TRBJ1-1, is DSGVTQTPKHLITATGQRVTLRCSPRSGDLSVYWYQQSLDQGLQFLIQYYNGEERAKGNILERFSAQQFPDLHSELNLSSLELGDSALYFCASSAGLLNTEAFFGQGTRLTVV.